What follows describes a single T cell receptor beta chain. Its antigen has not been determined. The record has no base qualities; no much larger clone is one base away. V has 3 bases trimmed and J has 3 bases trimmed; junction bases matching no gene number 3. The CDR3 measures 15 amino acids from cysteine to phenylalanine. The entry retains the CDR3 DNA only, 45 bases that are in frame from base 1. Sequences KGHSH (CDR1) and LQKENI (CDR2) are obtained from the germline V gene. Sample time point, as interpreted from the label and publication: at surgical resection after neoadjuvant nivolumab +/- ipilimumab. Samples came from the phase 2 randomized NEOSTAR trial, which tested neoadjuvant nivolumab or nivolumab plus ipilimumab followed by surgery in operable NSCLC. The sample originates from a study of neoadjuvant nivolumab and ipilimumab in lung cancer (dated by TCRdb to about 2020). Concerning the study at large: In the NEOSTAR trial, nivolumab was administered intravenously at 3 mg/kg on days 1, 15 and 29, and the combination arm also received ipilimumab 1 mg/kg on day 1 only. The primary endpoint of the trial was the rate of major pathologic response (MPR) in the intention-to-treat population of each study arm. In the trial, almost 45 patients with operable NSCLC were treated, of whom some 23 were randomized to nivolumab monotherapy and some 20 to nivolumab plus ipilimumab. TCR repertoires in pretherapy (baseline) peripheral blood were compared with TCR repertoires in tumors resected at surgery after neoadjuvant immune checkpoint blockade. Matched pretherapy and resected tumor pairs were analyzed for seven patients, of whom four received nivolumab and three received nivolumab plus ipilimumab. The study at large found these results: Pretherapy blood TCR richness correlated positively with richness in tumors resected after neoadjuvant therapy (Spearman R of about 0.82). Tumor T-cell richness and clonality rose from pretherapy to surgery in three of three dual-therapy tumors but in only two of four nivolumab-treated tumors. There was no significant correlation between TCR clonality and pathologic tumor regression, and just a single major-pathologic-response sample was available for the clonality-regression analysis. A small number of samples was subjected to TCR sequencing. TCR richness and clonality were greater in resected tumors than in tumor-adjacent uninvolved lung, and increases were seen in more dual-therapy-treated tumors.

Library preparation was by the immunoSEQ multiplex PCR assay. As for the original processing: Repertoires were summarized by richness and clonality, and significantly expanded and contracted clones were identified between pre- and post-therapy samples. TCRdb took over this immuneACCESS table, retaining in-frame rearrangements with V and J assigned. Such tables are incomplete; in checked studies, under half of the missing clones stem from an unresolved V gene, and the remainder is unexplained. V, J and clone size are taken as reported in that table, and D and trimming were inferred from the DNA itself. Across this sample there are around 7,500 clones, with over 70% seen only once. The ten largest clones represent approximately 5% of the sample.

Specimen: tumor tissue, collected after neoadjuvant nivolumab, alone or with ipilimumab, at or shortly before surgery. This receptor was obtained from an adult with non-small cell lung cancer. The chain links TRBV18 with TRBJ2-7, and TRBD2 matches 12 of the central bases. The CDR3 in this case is CASSPTSGGNYEQYF. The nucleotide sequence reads TGTGCCAGCTCACCGACTAGCGGGGGAAACTACGAGCAGTACTTC.